These 16 T cell receptor beta chains were sequenced from one sample in a study of T cell responses to AZD1222 COVID-19 vaccine. Here immunoSEQ multiplex PCR was the method, and the copy in TCRdb shows in-frame clones only, minus some. The sample consists of 45,000 to 60,000 clones, 87% of them appearing once. The sequences come from peripheral blood, collected on day 0 of AZD1222 vaccination. These receptors all stem from an adult in good health.

This rearrangement joins TRBV6-5 to TRBJ1-3; the D gene is possibly TRBD1 (5 bases). With 7 bases removed from V and 1 base from J, the gap between germline ends came to 11 bases. The CDR3 has 14 residues. Germline V gene lookup returns CDR1 MNHEY and CDR2 SVGAGI. CDR3 amino acids: CASTNGGSGNTIYF. CDR3 sequence (DNA): TGTGCCAGCACCAACGGGGGTTCTGGAAACACCATATATTTT.

The CDR3 coding sequence is TGTGCCAGCAGCCAAGTGGGGGATTTGGACACTGAAGCTTTCTTT. Translating gives CASSQVGDLDTEAFF. The V and J genes are TRBV4-2 and TRBJ1-1, with TRBD1 as a possible D gene (5 bases). Per the germline V gene, CDR1 is LGHNA and CDR2 is YNFKEQ. This CDR3 spans 15 amino acids. Trimming cost V 1 base and J 3 bases, with 12 bases left between them.

CDR3 in DNA: TGTGCCAGCAGCTTATTCGCGGGGGGGAATCAGCCCCAGCATTTT. Translation: CASSLFAGGNQPQHF. The V call is TRBV7-2, the J call TRBJ1-5; tentatively, D is TRBD1 (5 bases). Germline values: CDR1 SGHTA, CDR2 FQGNSA. The CDR3 covers 15 residues. Trimming shortened V by 2 bases and J by 4 bases, and 12 bases separated the two germline ends.

The V and J genes are TRBV13 and TRBJ2-7, with D perhaps TRBD2 (6 bases). Germline CDR1 PRHDT, CDR2 FYEKMQ (reference sequence). There are 11 residues in the CDR3. V was clipped by 3 bases and J by 7 bases, with 7 bases between them. CDR3 coding DNA: TGTGCCAGCAGCTTTGGGAGGGAGCAGTACTTC. Encoded protein: CASSFGREQYF.

CDR3 sequence: CASSLDTSGGEETQYF. Here the CDR3 DNA reads TGCGCCAGCAGCTTGGATACTAGCGGGGGGGAAGAGACCCAGTACTTC. This chain connects TRBV5-1 to TRBJ2-5; 13 nucleotides line up with TRBD2. The CDR3 runs 16 residues. Germline values: CDR1 SGHRS, CDR2 YFSETQ. The J segment lost 3 bases and the V segment lost 0 bases, leaving 2 bases of the junction unmatched.

The DNA of the CDR3 is TGTGCCAGCAGCCAAGGTTCTAGCGGGGGGTACTACGAGCAGTACTTC. Its translation is CASSQGSSGGYYEQYF. The J gene is TRBJ2-7, the V gene TRBV14; the match to TRBD2 covers 11 bases. Germline CDR1 SGHDN, CDR2 FVKESK. The length of the CDR3 is 16 residues. V lost 1 base to trimming and J lost 3 bases; unmatched junction nucleotides: 5.

This clone was recorded once. The chain combines TRBV5-5 with TRBJ2-3; 12 nucleotides agree with TRBD2. Germline CDR1 and CDR2: SGHKS and YYEKEE (reference sequence). CDR3 size: 16 residues. After removal of 4 bases from V and 4 bases from J, the junction contained 7 bases not matched to a gene. The CDR3 DNA is TGTGCCAGCAGCCTGGGGGCTAGCGGGGGGGCAGATACGCAGTATTTT. It yields the protein CASSLGASGGADTQYF.

This chain uses TRBV2 with TRBJ1-2; D perhaps matches TRBD1 (5 bases). Germline V lookup: CDR1 SNHLY, CDR2 FYNNEI. The CDR3 length is 16 residues. V was clipped by 2 bases and J by 7 bases, with 20 bases between them. The CDR3 nucleotides are TGTGCCAGCAGTGAATCGAGGTCCAGGGCTATATTTGGCTACACCTTC. As protein: CASSESRSRAIFGYTF.

This chain links TRBV6-2 or TRBV6-3 with TRBJ2-7; 9 nucleotides line up with TRBD1. Germline assignment: CDR1 MNHEY and CDR2 SVGEGT. CDR3 length: 15 residues. J was trimmed by 0 bases and V by 8 bases; bases with no gene match: 8. The CDR3 region has the DNA TGTGCCAGCCGCCCCGACAGGGGGAACTCCTACGAGCAGTACTTC. It translates to CASRPDRGNSYEQYF.

The gene calls are TRBV11-2 and TRBJ1-3; D not resolved. The CDR3 length is 14 residues. Germline assignment: CDR1 SGHAT and CDR2 FQNNGV. V lost 8 bases and J lost 0, with 11 bases in between. The CDR3 loop reads CASAPGLSGNTIYF. Here the CDR3 DNA reads TGTGCCAGCGCCCCCGGTCTCTCTGGAAACACCATATATTTT.

The V gene is TRBV6-5, the J gene TRBJ2-1, with no clear D. V gave up 0 bases and J gave up 5 bases, with 14 bases separating them. This CDR3 has 16 amino acids. Germline assignment: CDR1 MNHEY and CDR2 SVGAGI. CDR3 in amino acids: CASSYSGRGANNEQFF. CDR3 DNA: TGTGCCAGCAGTTACTCGGGTCGCGGCGCGAACAATGAGCAGTTCTTC.

This chain joins TRBV19 and TRBJ1-1; 7 bases match TRBD1. The CDR3 extends over 12 amino acids. The V gene end was trimmed by 6 bases and the J gene end by 7 bases; junction bases not matched to a gene: 5. Per germline, CDR1 LNHDA and CDR2 SQIVND (reference sequence). CDR3 in amino acids: CASSNRGNEAFF. DNA for the CDR3: TGTGCCAGTAGCAACAGGGGTAATGAAGCTTTCTTT.

This CDR3 is CATSRDSATLRHQPQHF. The CDR3 DNA is TGTGCCACCAGCAGAGATTCTGCCACACTTAGACATCAGCCCCAGCATTTT. V usage is TRBV15 and J usage is TRBJ1-5; unclear D gene. In germline, CDR1 is LNHNV, CDR2 YYDKDF (reference sequence). V was shortened by 0 bases and J by 5 bases, with 17 bases between the two germline ends. The CDR3 runs to 17 residues.

This clone was counted between two and nine times. This sequence joins TRBV11-2 and TRBJ2-7; no clear D. This CDR3 region has 12 residues. Germline CDR1 is SGHAT and CDR2 is FQNNGV. The germline V and J ends were trimmed by 1 base and 5 bases, with 6 bases remaining between them. The CDR3 DNA is TGTGCCAGCAGCTTAGGTCAGAACGAGCAGTACTTC. It translates to CASSLGQNEQYF.

The J gene is TRBJ2-2, the V gene TRBV24-1; 7 nucleotides align to TRBD1. The V segment lost 3 bases and the J segment 0 bases; nucleotides outside the gene matches: 3. Germline CDR1 is KGHDR and CDR2 is SFDVKD. This CDR3 contains 16 residues. The CDR3 DNA is TGTGCCACCAGTGATAACAGGGGCACGAACACCGGGGAGCTGTTTTTT. Amino acids: CATSDNRGTNTGELFF.

Remarks on this clone: This CDR3 is also generated by other DNA sequences in the sample. The chain couples TRBV19 to TRBJ1-2; D is perhaps TRBD1 (6 bases). The CDR3 runs 13 residues. V was shortened by 4 bases and J by 2 bases, with 8 bases between the two germline ends. CDR1 is LNHDA, CDR2 SQIVND, per germline (reference sequence). CDR3 nucleotide sequence: TGTGCCAGTAGTAAACAGGGCAACTATGGCTACACCTTC. Protein: CASSKQGNYGYTF.